Included here is one TCR beta chain sequence, with context. Its antigen remains unknown. The CDR3 consists of 13 residues. Per germline, CDR1 SGHRS and CDR2 YFSETQ. Trimming left V 5 bases short and J 8 bases short, with 16 bases between. The sample comes from a study of T cell responses to AZD1222 COVID-19 vaccine. Study-level findings and limits: Close to half of all spike-specific TCRs reportedly target regions of the variants that are unmutated.

Data came from immunoSEQ multiplex PCR; TCRdb stores just in-frame clones and leaves some out. The sample yields approximately 140,000 clones, less than 95% seen once. This material consisted of peripheral blood, taken on day 0 of AZD1222 vaccination. The rearrangement uses TRBV5-1 and TRBJ2-5, with D maybe TRBD1 (6 bases). This sequence was found in an adult in good health. The CDR3 nucleotides read TGCGCCAGCAGTCCGGACAGCCAAGGTACCCAGTACTTC. Its translation: CASSPDSQGTQYF.